The 24 T cell receptor beta chains below all came from one sample that was sequenced in a study of OX40 agonist ivuxolimab in advanced cancers. Data came from immunoSEQ multiplex PCR; TCRdb stores just in-frame clones and leaves some out. This table has 75,000 to 95,000 clones, 84% appearing once. The material sequenced was CD4+ or CD8+ T cells sorted from blood, taken in a trial of the OX40 agonist ivuxolimab. These receptors originate from an adult with an advanced solid tumor such as melanoma, head and neck, liver or kidney cancer.

V usage is TRBV5-1 and J usage is TRBJ2-4; 13 positions agree with TRBD2. From germline, CDR1 is SGHRS and CDR2 YFSETQ. V lost 1 base to trimming and J lost 7 bases; unmatched junction nucleotides: 5. The CDR3 extends over 16 amino acids. The CDR3 region is CASSLRLAGGGNIQYF. CDR3 sequence (DNA): TGCGCCAGCAGCTTGCGACTAGCGGGAGGTGGGAACATTCAGTACTTC.

This rearrangement joins TRBV27 to TRBJ1-2; weak D call: TRBD1 (5 bases). Trimming pared 1 base from V and 7 bases from J, leaving 16 bases between. CDR3 length equals 15 residues. Germline V gives CDR1 MNHEY, CDR2 SMNVEV (reference sequence). The CDR3 protein is CASSLWGVGTVGYTF. CDR3 bases: TGTGCCAGCAGTTTATGGGGCGTTGGGACGGTTGGCTACACCTTC.

This clone has more than one count but fewer than ten. This sequence joins TRBV9 and TRBJ1-6, with TRBD1 matching over 7 bases. The CDR3 covers 15 residues. V was pared by 5 bases and J by 5 bases, with 7 bases of the junction left unmatched. Germline V lookup: CDR1 SGDLS, CDR2 YYNGEE. The CDR3 loop reads CASSQQGMDNSPLHF. The CDR3 bases are TGTGCCAGCAGTCAACAGGGGATGGATAATTCACCCCTCCACTTT.

The rearrangement uses TRBV9 and TRBJ2-1; 7 bases line up with TRBD2. This CDR3 region has 17 residues. Per germline, CDR1 SGDLS and CDR2 YYNGEE. After removal of 4 bases from V and 10 bases from J, the junction contained 20 bases not matched to a gene. The CDR3: CASSPAPTSSFVSEQFF. DNA of the CDR3: TGTGCCAGCAGCCCAGCCCCGACTAGCTCCTTTGTCTCGGAGCAGTTCTTC.

This clone was observed a few times. The CDR3 reads CASKETGELFF. CDR3 coding DNA: TGTGCCAGCAAAGAGACCGGGGAGCTGTTTTTT. This chain joins TRBV2 and TRBJ2-2; D gene uncertain. Deletions cut 7 bases from V and 5 bases from J, with 5 bases between. This CDR3 has 11 residues. From germline, CDR1 is SNHLY and CDR2 FYNNEI.

The chain has TRBV18 and TRBJ2-1, with 7 bases that match TRBD1. Germline CDR1 and CDR2: KGHSH and LQKENI. The J segment lost 4 bases and the V segment lost 2 bases, leaving 5 bases of the junction unmatched. The CDR3 sequence is 15 residues long. The CDR3 spells CASSPSGQDYNEQFF. In DNA form, the CDR3 reads TGTGCCAGCTCACCATCAGGACAGGATTACAATGAGCAGTTCTTC.

Only a few counts were recorded for this clone. V usage is TRBV5-1 and J usage is TRBJ2-4, with D perhaps TRBD1 or TRBD2 (6 bases each). Germline values: CDR1 SGHRS, CDR2 YFSETQ. The length of the CDR3 is 23 residues. V lost 2 bases, J lost 1 base, and 34 bases lay in between. Here the CDR3 DNA reads TGCGCCAGCAGCTTAGGCCCCGGTCCCAGGGATACCAAACAGGGACTGGCCAAAAACATTCAGTACTTC. Translation gives CASSLGPGPRDTKQGLAKNIQYF.

The gene calls are TRBV4-3 and TRBJ2-5; D is perhaps TRBD1 (10 bases). The V end was cut by 3 bases, the J end by 9 bases, with 26 bases between. Germline V CDR1 and CDR2: LGHNA, YSLEER. The CDR3 length is 17 residues. CDR3 amino acids: CASSQGTGDSAGGSQYF. CDR3 DNA sequence: TGCGCCAGCAGCCAGGGGACAGGGGATTCGGCGGGGGGGTCCCAGTACTTC.

V usage is TRBV7-3 and J usage is TRBJ2-2, with no clear D. Per germline, CDR1 SGHTA and CDR2 FQGTGA. The CDR3 covers 13 residues. V lost 5 bases, J lost 8 bases, and 12 bases lay in between. The DNA of the CDR3 is TGTGCCAGCAGCCGGATTTCCCCGGGGGAGCTGTTTTTT. Translating it yields CASSRISPGELFF.

DNA of the CDR3: TGTGCCAGCAGCCCGGATGGGACAGGTGGTTATGGCTACACCTTC. Translating gives CASSPDGTGGYGYTF. The gene calls are TRBV7-2 and TRBJ1-2; 8 bases match TRBD1. Germline lookup yields CDR1 SGHTA and CDR2 FQGNSA. The CDR3 is 15 residues long. Losses at the gene ends were 5 bases for V and 5 bases for J; bases not matched to a gene: 10.

The chain combines TRBV4-1 with TRBJ1-3, with D perhaps TRBD1 (6 bases). V was clipped by 5 bases and J by 0 bases, with 23 bases between them. CDR3 length: 19 amino acids. The germline gives CDR1 MGHRA, CDR2 YSYEKL. CDR3 amino acids: CASSGTAGQPAHSGNTIYF. The DNA of the CDR3 is TGCGCCAGCAGCGGGACGGCCGGACAGCCCGCGCACTCTGGAAACACCATATATTTT.

CDR3 sequence reads: CASRENRSFNSPLHF. The CDR3 nucleotides read TGTGCCAGCAGAGAAAACAGGAGTTTTAATTCACCCCTCCACTTT. The V call is TRBV6-1, the J call TRBJ1-6, with D maybe TRBD1 (5 bases). CDR1 is MNHNS and CDR2 is SASEGT in the germline V gene. The CDR3 is 15 residues long. V gave up 6 bases and J gave up 6 bases, with 15 bases separating them.

The V call is TRBV18, the J call TRBJ2-7; tentative D call: TRBD1 (6 bases). The germline V gene encodes CDR1 KGHSH and CDR2 LQKENI. The CDR3 extends over 14 amino acids. The V end lost 3 bases, the J end lost 5 bases, and 14 bases lay between the germline ends. The CDR3 protein is CASSPDSASHEQYF. The CDR3 DNA reads TGTGCCAGCTCACCGGACAGCGCTTCCCACGAGCAGTACTTC. Looking up the rest from reference TRBV18 and TRBJ2-7 gives the full variable domain: NAGVMQNPRHLVRRRGQEARLRCSPMKGHSHVYWYRQLPEEGLKFMVYLQKENIIDESGMPKERFSAEFPKEGPSILRIQQVVRGDSAAYFCASSPDSASHEQYFGPGTRLTVT.

The rearrangement uses TRBV5-1 and TRBJ2-3; 9 bases are a match to TRBD2. Germline CDR1 is SGHRS and CDR2 is YFSETQ. V trimming: 0 bases; J trimming: 4 bases; junction bases outside the gene matches: 9. The length of the CDR3 is 17 residues. The CDR3 sequence: CASSLGRRGGLADTQYF. The CDR3 DNA sequence: TGCGCCAGCAGCTTGGGGAGGCGGGGGGGGCTGGCAGATACGCAGTATTTT. The full variable domain, completed using reference TRBV5-1 and TRBJ2-3, is KAGVTQTPRYLIKTRGQQVTLSCSPISGHRSVSWYQQTPGQGLQFLFEYFSETQRNKGNFPGRFSGRQFSNSRSEMNVSTLELGDSALYLCASSLGRRGGLADTQYFGPGTRLTVL.

The chain recombines TRBV2 with TRBJ1-1; TRBD1 matches 7 bases. This CDR3 is 14 amino acids long. The V and J ends lost 4 bases and 4 bases, in that order; junction bases with no gene match: 6. Germline V gene sequence: CDR1 SNHLY, CDR2 FYNNEI. CDR3 amino acids: CASSAQGGGTEAFF. CDR3 DNA: TGTGCCAGCAGTGCCCAGGGGGGAGGCACTGAAGCTTTCTTT.

This clone was recorded only once. The chain uses TRBV29-1 and TRBJ2-7; D gene unclear. V was trimmed by 8 bases and J by 1 base, leaving 21 bases between them. This CDR3 spans 15 amino acids. The germline V gene has CDR1 SQVTM and CDR2 ANQGSEA. CDR3 in amino acids: CSTQWANGRSYEQYF. CDR3 bases: TGCAGCACCCAATGGGCCAACGGTAGGTCCTACGAGCAGTACTTC.

V gene TRBV19 combines with J gene TRBJ2-7, with D maybe TRBD2 (6 bases). The V gene lost 4 bases and the J gene lost 9 bases, with 19 bases spanning the gap. Per the germline V gene, CDR1 is LNHDA and CDR2 is SQIVND (reference sequence). The length of the CDR3 is 14 residues. CDR3 DNA sequence: TGTGCCAGTAGTACGAGCGACGGGACTTGGGGGCAGTACTTC. The encoded protein is CASSTSDGTWGQYF.

The chain couples TRBV30 to TRBJ1-5; D gene unclear. The CDR3 is made up of 13 amino acids. Germline V gene lookup returns CDR1 GTSNPN and CDR2 SVGIG (reference sequence). V lost 1 base and J 6 bases, leaving 10 bases between the germline ends. Written as DNA, the CDR3 is TGTGCCTGGAGTGATCGAGATGGTCAGCCCCAGCATTTT. As protein: CAWSDRDGQPQHF.

The rearrangement joins TRBV7-3 to TRBJ2-1, with D uncertain. Germline values: CDR1 SGHTA, CDR2 FQGTGA. There are 15 residues in the CDR3. Trimming removed 4 bases from V and 5 bases from J, with 15 bases in between. The CDR3 protein is CASSSDPFDDNEQFF. As DNA, the CDR3 is TGTGCCAGCAGCTCGGACCCCTTCGACGACAATGAGCAGTTCTTC.

V and J are TRBV7-2 and TRBJ2-2; possible D gene TRBD1, 6 bases. CDR1 SGHTA and CDR2 FQGNSA come from the germline V gene. V dropped 5 bases and J dropped 4 bases, with 11 bases sitting between them. The CDR3 consists of 14 residues. The chain's CDR3 is CASSARQVTGELFF. The CDR3 DNA is TGTGCCAGCAGCGCTCGACAGGTCACCGGGGAGCTGTTTTTT.

CDR3 in amino acids: CASSHGGGYSGANVLTF. CDR3 nucleotides: TGTGCCAGCAGCCATGGGGGAGGATACTCTGGGGCCAACGTCCTGACTTTC. The chain carries TRBV4-2 and TRBJ2-6; TRBD2 is a possible D gene (6 bases). The CDR3 contains 17 residues. Between the trimmed V and J ends, which lost 3 bases and 0 bases, there was a span of 12 bases. The V gene's germline CDR1 is LGHNA and CDR2 YNFKEQ.

The chain joins TRBV5-1 to TRBJ2-1; 15 bases match TRBD2. Looked up from germline, CDR1 is SGHRS and CDR2 is YFSETQ. The CDR3 covers 14 residues. V was clipped by 5 bases and J by 10 bases; unmatched bases: 4. DNA for the CDR3: TGCGCCAGCAGTCCCGGGACTAGCGGGGGGGAGCAGTTCTTC. Translation: CASSPGTSGGEQFF.

The CDR3 is CASSKTGDGYTF. CDR3 in DNA: TGTGCCAGCAGCAAGACAGGGGACGGCTACACCTTC. This sequence joins TRBV6-5 and TRBJ1-2, with 8 bases lining up with TRBD1. Per the germline V gene, CDR1 is MNHEY and CDR2 is SVGAGI. V trimming: 6 bases; J trimming: 8 bases; junction bases outside the gene matches: 5. The CDR3 is 12 amino acids.

This chain connects TRBV6-5 to TRBJ1-6; perhaps TRBD1 as D (6 bases). The CDR3 contains 13 residues. CDR1 and CDR2 from the germline V gene are MNHEY and SVGAGI. Between the trimmed V and J ends, which lost 6 bases and 7 bases, there was a span of 10 bases. CDR3 in DNA: TGTGCCAGCAGCGGACAGAGCAATTCACCCCTCCACTTT. It is translated as CASSGQSNSPLHF.